Listed below are T cell receptor beta chains from one sample, sequenced in a study of T cell responses to AZD1222 COVID-19 vaccine. The data were produced by immunoSEQ multiplex PCR, yet TCRdb's version contains in-frame clones alone and is incomplete. The sample holds under 140,000 clones, 80% to 90% seen once. This specimen consisted of peripheral blood, obtained 28 days after the second AZD1222 dose. These receptors were obtained from an adult who received the AZD1222 COVID-19 vaccine. Both conserved end residues are part of each CDR3. D genes are given only for firm matches. Size is omitted from some rows. Given values are once, few, many or a class for expanded clones.

13	TRBJ2-1	TRBV6-6	-	-	TGTGCCAGCAGTAGACAGGCTTACAATGAGCAGTTCTTC	CASSRQAYNEQFF
14	TRBJ2-3	TRBV18	-	-	TGTGCCAGCTCTTCGAATCAACTCACGGATACGCAGTATTTT	CASSSNQLTDTQYF
18	TRBJ2-7	TRBV6-2/TRBV6-3	-	TRBD1	TGTGCCAGCAGTCCCGGGACAGGGGGCCCTTCGAGCTCCTACGAGCAGTACTTC	CASSPGTGGPSSSYEQYF
14	TRBJ1-4	TRBV28	once	TRBD1	TGTGCCAGCAGTACCGGGACAGGGGATGAAAAACTGTTTTTT	CASSTGTGDEKLFF
19	TRBJ1-6	TRBV4-2	-	TRBD1	TGTGCCAGCAGCCAAGCCGGGGAGGGCCTTCAGGGGGATAATTCACCCCTCCACTTT	CASSQAGEGLQGDNSPLHF
15	TRBJ1-1	TRBV5-4	-	TRBD1	TGTGCCAGCAGCTTAGGACAGGGAGGGAACACTGAAGCTTTCTTT	CASSLGQGGNTEAFF
15	TRBJ1-2	TRBV7-8	-	TRBD1	TGTGCCAGCAGCGACCGGACAGGGGGAAGCTATGGCTACACCTTC	CASSDRTGGSYGYTF
16	TRBJ2-3	TRBV3-1/TRBV3-2	-	TRBD2	TGTGCCAGCAGCCCAAATCTAGCGGGGGCGGGGGATACGCAGTATTTT	CASSPNLAGAGDTQYF
13	TRBJ2-7	TRBV11-3	-	-	TGTGCCAGCAGCTTAGTGAGGGGGGCCGAGCAGTACTTC	CASSLVRGAEQYF
13	TRBJ2-2	TRBV3-1/TRBV3-2	once	-	TGTGCCAGCAGTCTGGGGCCTTGGGGGGAGCTGTTTTTT	CASSLGPWGELFF
12	TRBJ1-1	TRBV29-1	-	-	TGCAGCGCATCGACAGTAAACACTGAAGCTTTCTTT	CSASTVNTEAFF
15	TRBJ1-5	TRBV5-4	-	TRBD1	TGTGCCAGCAGCTCAGGGGGACATAGCAATCAGCCCCAGCATTTT	CASSSGGHSNQPQHF